This record covers a single T cell receptor (beta chain). Antigen unknown. This specimen comes from a study of cytomegalovirus exposure and HLA in healthy donors. Points from the study as a whole: Subsequent analysis found a tendency for first-cohort TCR clusters to co-occur within the 90 to 150 validation repertoires. Most TCR sequences were rare, but some public TCRs occurred in many donors.

The CDR3 is 15 residues long. V lost 6 bases, J lost 8 bases, and 6 bases stayed unmatched. Germline V gene sequence: CDR1 SGHTA, CDR2 FQGNSA. The method was immunoSEQ multiplex PCR; TCRdb's version includes in-frame clones alone and lacks a portion of them. This sample yields some 130,000 clones, of which 85% to 90% are seen a single time; approximately 1.5% belongs to the top ten. The sequence came from a man aged 25 to 40 in good health and CMV-seronegative. Material for sequencing was PBMCs. V gene TRBV7-2 combines with J gene TRBJ2-1, with TRBD2 identical over 14 bases. CDR3 amino acids: CASSYGLAGGYEQFF. As DNA, the CDR3 is TGTGCCAGCAGTTATGGACTAGCGGGAGGCTATGAGCAGTTCTTC.